The 14 T cell receptor beta chains in this list originate from one sample, sequenced in a study of molecular identifiers for immune sequencing clone quantification listed by TCRdb under 2018. Libraries were prepared through PCR. The instrument was an Illumina HiSeq 4000. The public reads were reanalyzed by TCRdb: fastp trimming at Q25, MiXCR alignment, in-frame beta chains only. Under each unique CDR3 protein, matching rows form one entry showing the most common genes and DNA. For this sample the table gives about 640,000 distinct CDR3 sequences, of which about 20% were detected only once. Clones ranked in the top ten supply under 0.95% of the sample. The sample comprised naive CD8+ T cells from blood, with Jurkat cell RNA spiked in. Explained via the paper, the cell subset or site label denotes: FACS-sorted CD8+CD4-CCR7+CD45RA+ naive T cells. Receptors were obtained from a human donor in good health. Some libraries in this study had Jurkat cell RNA spiked in.

The chain links TRBV12-3 or TRBV12-4 to TRBJ1-1, with a possible D match to TRBD1 (5 bases). V dropped 8 bases and J dropped 4 bases, with 14 bases sitting between them. This CDR3 has 13 amino acids. This CDR3 is CASAGSLGTEAFF. CDR3 nucleotide sequence: TGTGCCAGCGCAGGGAGTTTGGGCACTGAAGCTTTCTTT.

In its sample, this clonotype was seen a few times. The J gene is TRBJ1-3, the V gene TRBV11-2; 7 bases line up with TRBD1. CDR1 SGHAT and CDR2 FQNNGV come from the germline V gene. The CDR3 contains 11 residues. V lost 4 bases, J lost 11 bases, and 2 bases stayed unmatched. CDR3 region: CASSSGQAIYF. The CDR3, as DNA: TGTGCCAGCAGCTCCGGACAGGCCATATATTTT.

Points on this clonotype: The junction differs from germline at one of its ends, possibly a read error. The CDR3 loop reads CASSLSTGPNAEAFF. CDR3 nucleotides: TGTGCCAGCAGCTTAAGTACAGGGCCTAACGCTGAAGCCTTCTTT. The chain carries TRBV7-9 and TRBJ1-1; possibly TRBD1 for D (6 bases). CDR1 and CDR2 from the germline V gene are SEHNR and FQNEAQ (reference sequence). The CDR3 spans 15 residues.

This clonotype was recorded many times. The rearrangement uses TRBV5-6 and TRBJ2-1, with D possibly TRBD1 on 5 matching bases. The V gene's germline CDR1 is SGHDT and CDR2 YYEEEE. The CDR3 has 14 residues. Trimming cost V 0 bases and J 14 bases, with 18 bases left between them. The CDR3 loop reads CASSLEVDTVREFF. The CDR3 region has the DNA TGTGCCAGCAGCTTGGAGGTGGACACAGTACGGGAGTTCTTC.

V is TRBV11-2 and J is TRBJ2-5; D unresolved. The V and J ends lost 5 bases and 5 bases respectively, with 15 bases between them. The CDR3 consists of 14 residues. CDR1 and CDR2 (germline): SGHAT, FQNNGV. In DNA form, the CDR3 reads TGTGCCAGCAGCATACAGCCGGGCGCGGAGACCCAGTACTTC. Encoded protein: CASSIQPGAETQYF.

Note on this clonotype: The germline gene is not matched at one end of the junction; a read error may be the cause. The chain links TRBV6-2 or TRBV6-3 to TRBJ2-7; no firm D call. This CDR3 has 13 residues. The germline gives CDR1 MNHEY, CDR2 SVGEGT. CDR3 bases: TGTGCCAGCAGTTACCCGAGCTCCTACGAGCTGTACTTC. Translating gives CASSYPSSYELYF.

This clonotype has more than one count but fewer than ten. The rearrangement joins TRBV7-8 to TRBJ2-7; D may be TRBD1 (5 bases). CDR3 length: 15 amino acids. Germline-derived CDR1 and CDR2 are SGHVS and FQNEAQ. Deletions cut 4 bases from V and 1 base from J, with 14 bases between. The DNA of the CDR3 is TGTGCCAGCAGCTCGACAGTCGGTGAATCCTACGAGCAGTACTTC. Its translation: CASSSTVGESYEQYF.

As to this clonotype: Being one base from a much bigger clone, this may be a read error. The rearrangement joins TRBV4-2 to TRBJ1-1; D ambiguous. This CDR3 has 13 residues. Germline V gene data show CDR1 as LGHNA and CDR2 as YNFKEQ. The CDR3 loop reads CAGSQESSVEAFF. CDR3 nucleotide sequence: TGTGCCGGCAGCCAAGAATCGAGCGTTGAAGCTTTCTTT.

As concerns this clonotype: This may be a read error, as it is one base from a much larger clone. The genes are TRBV6-9 and TRBJ1-6; D gene uncertain. Per the germline V gene, CDR1 is MNHGY and CDR2 is SVAAGI. V was cut by 7 bases and J by 10 bases, with 20 bases left in between. This CDR3 is 15 amino acids long. The CDR3 DNA sequence: TGTGCCAGCAATTACCGATCGGACCTGGGATCACCCCTCCACTTT. This gives the protein CASNYRSDLGSPLHF.

This clonotype was observed a few times. A read error may account for a junction end that differs from germline. The chain combines TRBV5-8 with TRBJ2-3; 9 bases are a match to TRBD2. Germline values: CDR1 SGHTS, CDR2 YDEGEE. The CDR3 runs to 15 residues. This CDR3 reads CASKTSGWGTDTRYF. The CDR3 DNA is TGTGCCAGCAAGACTAGCGGCTGGGGCACAGATACGCGGTATTTT. Full variable domain (rest looked up from reference TRBV5-8 and TRBJ2-3): EAGVTQSPTHLIKTRGQQATLRCSPISGHTSVYWYQQALGLGLQFLLWYDEGEERNRGNFPPRFSGRQFPNYSSELNVNALELEDSALYLCASKTSGWGTDTRYFGPGTRLTVL.

The sample holds many counts of this clonotype. The rearrangement uses TRBV28 and TRBJ2-5; 7 nucleotides agree with TRBD1. The germline gives CDR1 MDHEN, CDR2 SYDVKM. The V segment lost 6 bases and the J segment 5 bases; nucleotides outside the gene matches: 9. The CDR3 is made up of 14 amino acids. CDR3 sequence (DNA): TGTGCCAGCAGCAGAATCGACAGGGATGAGACCCAGTACTTC. Translation gives CASSRIDRDETQYF. The whole variable domain, remainder taken from reference TRBV28 and TRBJ2-5, is DVKVTQSSRYLVKRTGEKVFLECVQDMDHENMFWYRQDPGLGLRLIYFSYDVKMKEKGDIPEGYSVSREKKERFSLILESASTNQTSMYLCASSRIDRDETQYFGPGTRLLVL.

This clonotype was seen only a few times. V gene TRBV6-5 combines with J gene TRBJ1-5; D is uncertain. The V and J ends lost 6 bases and 1 base respectively, with 10 bases between them. The germline gives CDR1 MNHEY, CDR2 SVGAGI. This CDR3 has 14 amino acids. This CDR3 reads CASSDRVSNQPQHF. The CDR3 DNA follows: TGTGCCAGCAGCGACCGGGTGAGCAATCAGCCCCAGCATTTT.

Remarks on this clonotype: Given a much more abundant clone one base away, this may be a read error. This chain joins TRBV6-6 and TRBJ1-1; no firm D call. This CDR3 spans 12 amino acids. V was pared by 6 bases and J by 4 bases, with 9 bases between. In germline, CDR1 is MNHNY, CDR2 SVGAGI (reference sequence). DNA of the CDR3: TGTGCCAGCAGATCAGAGGGCACTGAAGCTTTCTTT. It codes for CASRSEGTEAFF.

This clonotype was recorded many times. The V and J genes are TRBV6-5 and TRBJ1-1; 8 nucleotides align to TRBD1. The CDR3 is 13 amino acids. After removal of 5 bases from V and 7 bases from J, the junction contained 6 bases not matched to a gene. Germline assignment: CDR1 MNHEY and CDR2 SVGAGI. In DNA, the CDR3 is TGTGCCAGCAGTATGACAGGGGTTGATGAAGCTTTCTTT. Its protein product is CASSMTGVDEAFF.